The 21 T cell receptor beta chains given below trace back to one sample, sequenced in a study of T cells in localized non-small cell lung cancer (dated by TCRdb to the early 2020s). Receptors were amplified or captured by the immunoSEQ multiplex PCR assay. Sourced from immuneACCESS, this table was stored by TCRdb with only in-frame sequences that have V and J called. A share of the clones is absent; for the studies checked, an unresolved V gene accounts for under half, and the remainder has no known explanation. Here the sample has some 2,400 clones; less than 20% occur a single time. Around 9.9% of the sample comes from the top ten. Here the sequenced sample was normal lung tissue next to the tumor, taken before any cancer treatment. Receptors were obtained from a man aged 40-75 years with stage I squamous cell lung carcinoma.

Within the sample, this clone is medium-sized. The chain couples TRBV6-8 to TRBJ2-7; 7 bases are a match to TRBD2. The ends lost 6 bases at V and 6 bases at J; junction bases unmatched: 8. The CDR3 spans 13 residues. Per germline, CDR1 MNHGY and CDR2 SAAAGT. The CDR3 here is CASSLLGGAEQYF. The DNA of the CDR3 is TGTGCCAGCAGCTTACTGGGAGGGGCCGAGCAGTACTTC.

This clone is categorized as medium-sized (0.01 to 0.1%). This CDR3 is also generated by other DNA sequences in the sample. V is TRBV11-3 and J is TRBJ1-3; TRBD1 aligns across 7 bases. V trimming: 5 bases; J trimming: 2 bases; junction bases outside the gene matches: 6. The CDR3 loop spans 15 amino acids. The germline V gene has CDR1 SGHNT and CDR2 YENEEA. For the CDR3, the DNA is TGTGCCAGCAGCAGTGACAGGGTGCCTGGAAACACCATATATTTT. Translating it yields CASSSDRVPGNTIYF.

This clone was picked up a small number of times. This chain links TRBV11-3 with TRBJ2-7; D possibly matches TRBD1 or TRBD2 (5 bases each). This CDR3 spans 15 amino acids. Trimming stripped 5 bases from V and 3 bases from J, with 17 bases between. Looked up from germline, CDR1 is SGHNT and CDR2 is YENEEA. CDR3 in amino acids: CASSPGTGEGYEQYF. The DNA for the CDR3 is TGTGCCAGCAGCCCTGGTACAGGTGAGGGCTACGAGCAGTACTTC.

The chain employs TRBV5-1 and TRBJ2-1; 11 bases map to TRBD2. V was clipped by 5 bases and J by 9 bases; unmatched bases: 7. The germline V gene has CDR1 SGHRS and CDR2 YFSETQ. CDR3 size: 14 residues. The CDR3 region has the DNA TGCGCCAGCAGTCAGAATAGCGGGAGGGTTGAGCAGTTCTTC. Protein: CASSQNSGRVEQFF.

The rearrangement uses TRBV18 and TRBJ2-3; D is possibly TRBD1 (6 bases). Germline values: CDR1 KGHSH, CDR2 LQKENI. Trimming took off 5 bases at V and 0 bases at J, with 6 bases between the two ends. This CDR3 contains 13 residues. This CDR3 is CASSGQSTDTQYF. The CDR3 coding sequence is TGTGCCAGCTCAGGACAGAGCACAGATACGCAGTATTTT. The complete variable domain, with remaining parts taken from reference TRBV18 and TRBJ2-3, reads NAGVMQNPRHLVRRRGQEARLRCSPMKGHSHVYWYRQLPEEGLKFMVYLQKENIIDESGMPKERFSAEFPKEGPSILRIQQVVRGDSAAYFCASSGQSTDTQYFGPGTRLTVL.

By its share, this clone is medium-sized. This chain's CDR3 is CASSLEGLVTDTQYF. The CDR3 bases are TGCGCCAGCAGCCTCGAGGGACTAGTAACAGATACGCAGTATTTT. This chain uses TRBV5-1 with TRBJ2-3; 8 bases are a match to TRBD2. The V gene's germline CDR1 is SGHRS and CDR2 YFSETQ. The CDR3 is made up of 15 amino acids. V trimming: 4 bases; J trimming: 3 bases; junction bases outside the gene matches: 7.

This clone was observed a few times. The chain employs TRBV6-4 and TRBJ2-5; D is undetermined. Germline V gene sequence: CDR1 MRHNA, CDR2 SNTAGT. This CDR3 has 13 amino acids. Between the trimmed V and J ends, which lost 8 bases and 3 bases, there was a span of 13 bases. The CDR3 reads CASGREKKETQYF. As DNA, the CDR3 is TGTGCCAGCGGAAGGGAAAAAAAAGAGACCCAGTACTTC.

V usage is TRBV23-1 and J usage is TRBJ1-1; D is unclear. TRBV23-1 is assigned to the ORF class and has an uncertain function. CDR3 length: 13 residues. Trimming removed 6 bases from V and 4 bases from J, with 12 bases in between. The CDR3 region has the DNA TGCGCCAGCAGCTTCACTGGTATCACTGAAGCTTTCTTT. It yields the protein CASSFTGITEAFF.

Only a few counts were recorded for this clone. The chain couples TRBV6-8 to TRBJ2-2, with D possibly called TRBD1 or TRBD2 (7 bases each). Trimming shortened V by 5 bases and J by 5 bases, and 12 bases separated the two germline ends. CDR1 is MNHGY and CDR2 is SAAAGT in the germline V gene. There are 14 residues in the CDR3. CDR3 coding DNA: TGTGCCAGCAGTCGACAGGGAGGGACCGGGGAGCTGTTTTTT. It is translated as CASSRQGGTGELFF.

This sequence joins TRBV11-3 and TRBJ2-7, with no clear D. This CDR3 is built from 14 residues. V was trimmed by 0 bases and J by 3 bases, leaving 9 bases between them. Germline V gene sequence: CDR1 SGHNT, CDR2 YENEEA. Here the CDR3 reads CASSLEPVVYEQYF. Written as DNA, the CDR3 is TGTGCCAGCAGCTTAGAACCGGTAGTCTACGAGCAGTACTTC.

This clone turned up a few times. The chain links TRBV19 to TRBJ2-2, with D maybe TRBD1 (6 bases). The CDR3 totals 14 residues. From germline, CDR1 is LNHDA and CDR2 SQIVND (reference sequence). The V and J ends lost 6 bases and 4 bases respectively, with 12 bases between them. The CDR3 nucleotides read TGTGCCAGTAGAGTCTGGGGGCCCACCGGGGAGCTGTTTTTT. It is translated as CASRVWGPTGELFF.

V usage is TRBV11-3 and J usage is TRBJ2-1; 13 positions agree with TRBD2. Germline V lookup: CDR1 SGHNT, CDR2 YENEEA. Trimming removed 4 bases from V and 2 bases from J; junction bases left unmatched: 2. The CDR3 has 16 residues. CDR3 nucleotide sequence: TGTGCCAGCAGCTGGACTAGCGGGAGTGCCTACAATGAGCAGTTCTTC. Its translation: CASSWTSGSAYNEQFF.

This clone qualifies as medium-sized. The V gene is TRBV6-8, the J gene TRBJ2-7; 8 nucleotides line up with TRBD1. The J segment lost 2 bases and the V segment lost 8 bases, leaving 8 bases of the junction unmatched. Germline assignment: CDR1 MNHGY and CDR2 SAAAGT. The CDR3 is made up of 14 amino acids. DNA of the CDR3: TGTGCCAGCGGCGGCAGGGGGCAGGCCTACGAGCAGTACTTC. Its protein product is CASGGRGQAYEQYF.

This clone appeared a few times. The genes are TRBV6-8 and TRBJ2-3, with D uncertain. CDR3 length: 15 residues. V was pared by 3 bases and J by 2 bases, with 12 bases between. Germline CDR1 MNHGY, CDR2 SAAAGT. The CDR3, as DNA: TGTGCCAGCAGTTATCCGCCGGGTATCACAGATACGCAGTATTTT. It yields the protein CASSYPPGITDTQYF.

This clone occurred a few times. This chain uses TRBV9 with TRBJ2-3; D gene uncertain. CDR1 is SGDLS, CDR2 YYNGEE, per germline. The CDR3 sequence is 13 residues long. V shed 8 bases and J shed 3 bases, with 13 bases lying between them. CDR3 region: CASTNLGTDTQYF. CDR3 nucleotides: TGTGCCAGTACTAATTTAGGGACAGATACGCAGTATTTT.

In this sample, this clone turned up a few times. This sequence joins TRBV23-1 and TRBJ2-7; TRBD2 aligns across 9 bases. TRBV23-1 is an ORF, with its function uncertain. The CDR3 loop spans 15 amino acids. J was trimmed by 4 bases and V by 11 bases; bases with no gene match: 15. In DNA, the CDR3 is TGCGCCCAGGAGCCCTTCGGACTAGCGTTTTACGAGCAGTACTTC. It is translated as CAQEPFGLAFYEQYF.

This clone is deemed large. The chain is built from TRBV11-3 and TRBJ2-7; TRBD2 matches 7 bases. After removal of 3 bases from V and 2 bases from J, the junction contained 7 bases not matched to a gene. From germline, CDR1 is SGHNT and CDR2 YENEEA. The CDR3 consists of 15 residues. CDR3 nucleotide sequence: TGTGCCAGCAGCTTTTACTCTAGCGGCACCTACGAGCAGTACTTC. Residues: CASSFYSSGTYEQYF.

In its sample, this clone ranks as large (0.1 to 1%). The gene calls are TRBV6-8 and TRBJ2-1; 10 bases map to TRBD2. There are 15 residues in the CDR3. Germline trimming cut 4 bases from V and 7 bases from J; bases unmatched to any gene: 7. Germline V lookup: CDR1 MNHGY, CDR2 SAAAGT. CDR3 sequence reads: CASSSRTSGLNEQFF. CDR3 nucleotides: TGTGCCAGCAGTTCCAGGACTAGCGGCCTAAATGAGCAGTTCTTC.

This clone turned up a few times. V gene TRBV12-5 combines with J gene TRBJ1-3; D not resolved. The germline gives CDR1 LGHNT, CDR2 FRNRAP. The CDR3 has 11 residues. CDR3 sequence: CASDQGNTIYF. In DNA, the CDR3 is TGTGCCAGCGATCAGGGAAACACCATATATTTT.

The chain joins TRBV9 to TRBJ1-2; D not certain. The CDR3 is 13 residues long. Germline assignment: CDR1 SGDLS and CDR2 YYNGEE. Trimming took 0 bases from V and 4 from J, leaving 7 bases between them. CDR3 coding DNA: TGTGCCAGCAGCGTAGATCAGAGCTATGGCTACACCTTC. It encodes CASSVDQSYGYTF.

The chain joins TRBV11-3 to TRBJ1-2, with D possibly TRBD1 on 5 matching bases. CDR1 SGHNT and CDR2 YENEEA come from the germline V gene. The CDR3 is 15 amino acids. V gave up 3 bases and J gave up 4 bases, with 15 bases separating them. CDR3 residues: CASSLGPQEFYGYTF. In DNA, the CDR3 is TGTGCCAGCAGCTTGGGCCCACAGGAATTCTATGGCTACACCTTC.